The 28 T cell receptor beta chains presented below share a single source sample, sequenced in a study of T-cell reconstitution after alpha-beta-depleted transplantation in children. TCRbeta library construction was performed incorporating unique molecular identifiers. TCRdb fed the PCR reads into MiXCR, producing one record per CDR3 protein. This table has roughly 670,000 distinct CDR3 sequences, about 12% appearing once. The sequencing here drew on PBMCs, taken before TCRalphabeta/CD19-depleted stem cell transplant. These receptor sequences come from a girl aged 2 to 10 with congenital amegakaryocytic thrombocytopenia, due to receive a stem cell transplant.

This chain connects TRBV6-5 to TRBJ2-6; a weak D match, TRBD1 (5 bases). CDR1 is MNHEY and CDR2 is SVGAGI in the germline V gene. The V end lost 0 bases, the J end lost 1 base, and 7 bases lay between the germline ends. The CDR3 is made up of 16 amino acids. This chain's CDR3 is CASSYSKGSGANVLTF. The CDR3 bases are TGTGCCAGCAGTTACTCGAAGGGGTCTGGGGCCAACGTCCTGACTTTC.

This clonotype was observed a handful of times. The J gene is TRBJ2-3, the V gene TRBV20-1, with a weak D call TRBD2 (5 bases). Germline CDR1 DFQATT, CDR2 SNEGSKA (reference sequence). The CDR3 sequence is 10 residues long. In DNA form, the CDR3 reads TGCAGGCCCCGCGGGGATACGCAGTATTTT. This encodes CRPRGDTQYF.

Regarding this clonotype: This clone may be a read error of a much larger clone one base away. The CDR3 reads CASSPIDSSNTGELLF. CDR3 in DNA: TGCGCCAGCAGCCCGATAGACAGCTCGAACACCGGGGAGCTGCTTTTT. The V gene is TRBV5-1, the J gene TRBJ2-2; D assignment may be TRBD1 or TRBD2 (5 bases each). Looked up from germline, CDR1 is SGHRS and CDR2 is YFSETQ. The CDR3 is made up of 16 amino acids.

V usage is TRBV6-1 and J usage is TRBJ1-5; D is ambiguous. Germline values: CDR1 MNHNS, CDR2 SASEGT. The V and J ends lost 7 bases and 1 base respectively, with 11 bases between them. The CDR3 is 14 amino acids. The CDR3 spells CASTPTGSNQPQHF. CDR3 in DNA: TGTGCCAGCACCCCCACGGGAAGCAATCAGCCCCAGCATTTT.

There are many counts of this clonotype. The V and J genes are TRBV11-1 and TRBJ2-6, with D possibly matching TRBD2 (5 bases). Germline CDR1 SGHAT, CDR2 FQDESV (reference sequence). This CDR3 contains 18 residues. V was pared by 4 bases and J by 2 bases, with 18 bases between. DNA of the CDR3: TGTGCCAGCAGCTCGACCATAACTAGGTCCGCTGGGGCCAACGTCCTGACTTTC. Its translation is CASSSTITRSAGANVLTF.

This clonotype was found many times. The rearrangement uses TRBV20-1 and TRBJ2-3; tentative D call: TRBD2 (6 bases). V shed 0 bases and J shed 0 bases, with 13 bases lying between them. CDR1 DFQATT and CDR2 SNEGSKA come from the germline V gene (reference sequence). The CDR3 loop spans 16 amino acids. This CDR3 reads CSARDLRLVSTDTQYF. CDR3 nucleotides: TGCAGTGCTAGAGATCTACGACTAGTTAGCACAGATACGCAGTATTTT.

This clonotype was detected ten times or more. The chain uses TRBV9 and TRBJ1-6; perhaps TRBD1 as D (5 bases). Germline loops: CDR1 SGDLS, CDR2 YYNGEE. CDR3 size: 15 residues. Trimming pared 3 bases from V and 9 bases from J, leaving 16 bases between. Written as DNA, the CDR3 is TGTGCCAGCAGCGCCCTCTTCCAGGGTAGTTCACCCCTCCACTTT. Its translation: CASSALFQGSSPLHF.

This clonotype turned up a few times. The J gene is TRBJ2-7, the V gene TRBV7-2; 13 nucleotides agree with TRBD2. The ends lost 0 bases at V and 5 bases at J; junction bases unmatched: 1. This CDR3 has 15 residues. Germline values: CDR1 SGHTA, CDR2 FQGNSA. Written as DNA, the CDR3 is TGTGCCAGCAGCTTAGCAGGGACTAGCGGGAACGAGCAGTACTTC. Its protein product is CASSLAGTSGNEQYF.

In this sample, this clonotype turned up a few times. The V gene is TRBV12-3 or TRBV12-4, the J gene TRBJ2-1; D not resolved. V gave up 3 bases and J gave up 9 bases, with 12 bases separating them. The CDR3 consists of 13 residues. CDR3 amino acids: CASSFGGYGEQFF. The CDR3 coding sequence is TGTGCCAGCAGTTTCGGTGGGTATGGTGAGCAGTTCTTC.

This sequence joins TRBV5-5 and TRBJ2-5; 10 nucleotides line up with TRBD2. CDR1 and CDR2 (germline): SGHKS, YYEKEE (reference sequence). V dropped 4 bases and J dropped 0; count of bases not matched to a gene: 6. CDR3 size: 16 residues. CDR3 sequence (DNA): TGTGCCAGCAGCCCCGGACTAGCGGTGTACCAAGAGACCCAGTACTTC. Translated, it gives CASSPGLAVYQETQYF.

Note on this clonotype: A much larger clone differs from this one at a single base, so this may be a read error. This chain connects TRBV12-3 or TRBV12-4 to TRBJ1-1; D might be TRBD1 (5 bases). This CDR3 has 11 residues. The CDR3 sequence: CAGSQTGEAFF. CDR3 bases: TGTGCCGGCAGTCAAACAGGTGAAGCTTTCTTT.

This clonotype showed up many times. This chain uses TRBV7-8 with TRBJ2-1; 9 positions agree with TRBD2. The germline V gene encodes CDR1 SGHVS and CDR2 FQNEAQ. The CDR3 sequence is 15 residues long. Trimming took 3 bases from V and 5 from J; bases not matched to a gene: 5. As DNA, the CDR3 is TGTGCCAGCAGCTTGCGTCTAGCGGGACACAATGAGCAGTTCTTC. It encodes CASSLRLAGHNEQFF.

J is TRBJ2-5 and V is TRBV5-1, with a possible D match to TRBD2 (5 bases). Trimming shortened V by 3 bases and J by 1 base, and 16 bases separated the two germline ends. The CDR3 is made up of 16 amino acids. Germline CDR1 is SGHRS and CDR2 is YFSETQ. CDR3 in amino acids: CASSSLGGPTQETQYF. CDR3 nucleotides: TGCGCCAGCAGCTCCCTTGGAGGACCAACCCAAGAGACCCAGTACTTC.

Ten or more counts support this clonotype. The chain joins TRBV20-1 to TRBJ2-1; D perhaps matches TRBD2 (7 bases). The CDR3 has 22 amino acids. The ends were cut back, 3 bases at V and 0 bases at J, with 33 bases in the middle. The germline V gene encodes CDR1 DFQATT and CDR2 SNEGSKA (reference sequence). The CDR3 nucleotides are TGCAGTGCTAGGGAAGGGGGGGGTCCGTTGAGGTACGACGTATACTCCTACAATGAGCAGTTCTTC. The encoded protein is CSAREGGGPLRYDVYSYNEQFF.

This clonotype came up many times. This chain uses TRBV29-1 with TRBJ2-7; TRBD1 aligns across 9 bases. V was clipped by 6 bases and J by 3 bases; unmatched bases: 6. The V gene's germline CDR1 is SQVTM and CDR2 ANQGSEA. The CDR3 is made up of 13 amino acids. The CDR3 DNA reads TGCAGCGTGGTAGGACAGGGGCGCTACGAGCAGTACTTC. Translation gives CSVVGQGRYEQYF.

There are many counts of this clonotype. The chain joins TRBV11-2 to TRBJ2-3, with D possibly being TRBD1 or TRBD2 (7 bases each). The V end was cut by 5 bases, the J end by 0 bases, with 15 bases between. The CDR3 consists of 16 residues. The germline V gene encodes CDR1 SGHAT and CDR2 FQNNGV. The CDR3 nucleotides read TGTGCCAGCAGCCAACAGCGGGACAGTAGCACAGATACGCAGTATTTT. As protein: CASSQQRDSSTDTQYF.

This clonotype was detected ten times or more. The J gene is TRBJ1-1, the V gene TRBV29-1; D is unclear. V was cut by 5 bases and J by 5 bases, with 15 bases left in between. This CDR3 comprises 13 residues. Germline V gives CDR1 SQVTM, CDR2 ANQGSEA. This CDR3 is CSVRPGMGTEAFF. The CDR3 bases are TGCAGCGTTAGGCCGGGAATGGGGACTGAAGCTTTCTTT.

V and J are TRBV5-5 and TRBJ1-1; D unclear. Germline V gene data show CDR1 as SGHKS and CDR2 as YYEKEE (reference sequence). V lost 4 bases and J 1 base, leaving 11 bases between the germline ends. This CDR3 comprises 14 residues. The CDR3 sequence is CASSPVPGNTEAFF. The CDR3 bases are TGTGCCAGCAGCCCCGTACCGGGGAACACTGAAGCTTTCTTT.

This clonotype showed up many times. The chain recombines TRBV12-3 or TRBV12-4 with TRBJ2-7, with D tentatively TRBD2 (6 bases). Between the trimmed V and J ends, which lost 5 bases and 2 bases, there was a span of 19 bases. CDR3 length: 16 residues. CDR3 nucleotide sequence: TGTGCCAGCAGTCATCATGCGGGGCACCGAGCCTACGAGCAGTACTTC. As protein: CASSHHAGHRAYEQYF.

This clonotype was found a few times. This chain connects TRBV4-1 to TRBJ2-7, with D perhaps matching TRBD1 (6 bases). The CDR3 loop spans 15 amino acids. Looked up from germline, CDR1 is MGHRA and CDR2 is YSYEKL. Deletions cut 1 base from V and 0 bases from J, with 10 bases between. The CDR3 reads CASSQVWDISYEQYF. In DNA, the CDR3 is TGCGCCAGCAGCCAAGTTTGGGACATCTCCTACGAGCAGTACTTC.

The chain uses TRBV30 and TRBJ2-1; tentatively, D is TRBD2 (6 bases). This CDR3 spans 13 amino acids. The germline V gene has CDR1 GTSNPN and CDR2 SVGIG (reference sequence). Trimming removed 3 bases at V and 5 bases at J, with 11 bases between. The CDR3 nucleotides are TGTGCCTGGAGGGGGGGAGCCCACAATGAGCAGTTCTTC. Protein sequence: CAWRGGAHNEQFF.

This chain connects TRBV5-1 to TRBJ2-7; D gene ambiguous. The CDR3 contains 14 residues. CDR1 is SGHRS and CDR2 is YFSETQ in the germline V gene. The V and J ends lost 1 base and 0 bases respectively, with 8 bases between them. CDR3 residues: CASSLLQSSYEQYF. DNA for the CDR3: TGCGCCAGCAGCTTGCTTCAGAGCTCCTACGAGCAGTACTTC.

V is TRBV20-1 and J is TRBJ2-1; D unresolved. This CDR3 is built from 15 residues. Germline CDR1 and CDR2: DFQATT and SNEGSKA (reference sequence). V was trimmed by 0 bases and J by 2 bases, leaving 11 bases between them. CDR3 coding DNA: TGCAGTGCTAGAGATCTCCTGACCCCCTACAATGAGCAGTTCTTC. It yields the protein CSARDLLTPYNEQFF.

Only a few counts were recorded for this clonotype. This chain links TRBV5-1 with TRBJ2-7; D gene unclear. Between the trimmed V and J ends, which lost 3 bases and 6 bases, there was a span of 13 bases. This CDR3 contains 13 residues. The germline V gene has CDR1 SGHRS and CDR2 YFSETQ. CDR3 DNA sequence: TGCGCCAGCAGCTCTGGACCGCCAGGCGAGCAGTACTTC. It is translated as CASSSGPPGEQYF.

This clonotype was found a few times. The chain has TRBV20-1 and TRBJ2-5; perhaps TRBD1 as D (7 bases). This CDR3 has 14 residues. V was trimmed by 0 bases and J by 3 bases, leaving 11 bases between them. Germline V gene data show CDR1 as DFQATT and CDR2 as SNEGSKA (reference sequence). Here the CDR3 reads CSARDAGQKETQYF. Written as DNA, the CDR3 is TGCAGTGCTAGAGATGCGGGACAGAAAGAGACCCAGTACTTC.

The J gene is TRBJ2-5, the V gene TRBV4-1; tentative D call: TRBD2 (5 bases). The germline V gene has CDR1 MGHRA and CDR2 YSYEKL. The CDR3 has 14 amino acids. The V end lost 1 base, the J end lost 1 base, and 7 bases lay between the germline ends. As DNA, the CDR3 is TGCGCCAGCAGCCAAGTAGCGACCCAAGAGACCCAGTACTTC. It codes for CASSQVATQETQYF.

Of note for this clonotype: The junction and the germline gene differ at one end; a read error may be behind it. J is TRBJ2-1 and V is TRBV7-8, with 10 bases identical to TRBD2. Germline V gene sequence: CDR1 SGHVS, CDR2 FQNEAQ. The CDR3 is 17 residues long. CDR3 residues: CASSLVRSGRIYNEQLF. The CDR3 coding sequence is TGTGCCAGCAGCTTAGTACGTAGCGGGAGGATATACAATGAGCAGCTCTTC.

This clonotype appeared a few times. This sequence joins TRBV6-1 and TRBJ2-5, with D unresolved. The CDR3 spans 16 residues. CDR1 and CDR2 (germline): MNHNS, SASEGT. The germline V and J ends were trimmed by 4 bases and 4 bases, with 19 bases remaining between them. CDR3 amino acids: CASSGPKGKIGETQYF. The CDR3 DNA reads TGTGCCAGCAGTGGACCGAAGGGTAAAATAGGAGAGACCCAGTACTTC.